This entry concerns a single T cell receptor (beta chain). This entry is derived from a study of technical replicates of blood from several donors. This table comes from immunoSEQ multiplex PCR, and its TCRdb copy is limited to in-frame clones, with some not included. Among fewer than 70,000 clones listed, around 84% were seen once. Germline V gene data show CDR1 as MNHEY and CDR2 as SMNVEV (reference sequence). V gave up 0 bases and J gave up 8 bases, with 16 bases separating them. The CDR3 has 16 residues. This TCR was sampled from a human donor in good health. Some clones in this sample may be carry-over from other donors' samples. Input material: PBMCs. The chain carries TRBV27 and TRBJ1-4, with a weak D call TRBD1 (6 bases). DNA of the CDR3: TGTGCCAGCAGTTTATCGATTCAGGGGCGGCGAGAAAAACTGTTTTTT. The encoded protein is CASSLSIQGRREKLFF. The full variable domain, rest sourced from reference TRBV27 and TRBJ1-4, is EAQVTQNPRYLITVTGKKLTVTCSQNMNHEYMSWYRQDPGLGLRQIYYSMNVEVTDKGDVPEGYKVSRKEKRNFPLILESPSPNQTSLYFCASSLSIQGRREKLFFGSGTQLSVL.